This T cell receptor beta chain came from a study of cytomegalovirus exposure and HLA in healthy donors. Study results and limitations: Judged likely to be a sequencing artifact was a cluster of highly shared sequence variants.

The germline V gene has CDR1 SGHRS and CDR2 YFSETQ. Trimming cost V 5 bases and J 7 bases; bases outside gene matches: 13. The CDR3 contains 16 residues. This clone occurred once. The antigen remains undetermined. Both 60 Vbeta primers and 13 Jbeta primers went into the PCR. Profiling relied on immunoSEQ multiplex PCR, and the TCRdb table lists in-frame clones only, not all of them. The table includes 95,000 to 150,000 clones, 74% detected once. The chain employs TRBV5-1 and TRBJ2-7, with 12 positions matching TRBD2. This clonotype was sampled from a woman aged 50 to 60 in good health and CMV-seropositive. The sequenced sample consisted of PBMCs. DNA for the CDR3: TGCGCCAGCAGTCCCTCGCTAGCGGGGGGGCTGGGTGAGCAGTACTTC. Translating it yields CASSPSLAGGLGEQYF.